The rows below give T cell receptor beta chains drawn from one sample of a study of read filtering for tumor transcriptome and immune sequencing. TCRdb reprocessed the reads via MiXCR and lists one record per CDR3 protein. The sample shows under 150,000 distinct CDR3 sequences, over 10% of them seen only once. Sequencing was done on a sample of a population of CD138-negative cells sorted from bone marrow. The source is a donor aged 40 or older with multiple myeloma. Each CDR3 is given with its conserved first and last residue. Each record gives: clone size, V gene, D gene, J gene, CDR3 protein, CDR3 DNA. The D gene is left open where the match is weak. Where a row states a size, it is once, few, many or the class of an expanded clone; other rows omit it.

many	TRBV19	TRBD1	TRBJ1-5	CASSTPRQGPNQPQHF	TGTGCCAGTAGTACACCCCGACAGGGTCCTAATCAGCCCCAGCATTTT
-	TRBV6-5	-	TRBJ1-1	CASSTYQGRANTEAFF	TGTGCCAGCAGTACATACCAGGGTCGGGCGAACACTGAAGCTTTCTTT
many	TRBV5-5	-	TRBJ2-7	CASSYVSQSLPGEQYF	TGTGCCAGCAGCTATGTCAGCCAGTCCCTTCCCGGCGAGCAGTACTTC
many	TRBV3-1	-	TRBJ2-3	CASSQDWSGTDTQYF	TGTGCCAGCAGCCAAGATTGGAGCGGGACAGATACGCAGTATTTT
many	TRBV7-2	-	TRBJ2-2	CASSPRTPANTGELFF	TGTGCCAGCAGTCCTAGGACACCTGCGAACACCGGGGAGCTGTTTTTT
many	TRBV12-3/TRBV12-4	-	TRBJ2-1	CASSPPGTGNEQFF	TGTGCCAGCAGTCCGCCCGGGACTGGCAATGAGCAGTTCTTC
many	TRBV19	-	TRBJ2-1	CASSSPEGARFEQFF	TGTGCCAGTAGTTCCCCCGAGGGAGCTCGGTTTGAGCAGTTCTTC
many	TRBV4-1	-	TRBJ2-7	CASSETRGYEQYF	TGCGCCAGCAGCGAGACTCGGGGTTACGAGCAGTACTTC
-	TRBV4-1	-	TRBJ2-4	CASSQVVSRRGAKNIQYF	TGCGCCAGCAGCCAAGTCGTGTCAAGGCGGGGTGCCAAAAACATTCAGTACTTC
many	TRBV6-2/TRBV6-3	-	TRBJ2-1	CASREDSYNEQFF	TGTGCCAGCCGAGAGGACTCCTACAATGAGCAGTTCTTC
many	TRBV4-1	TRBD1	TRBJ2-5	CASSQGQGVRETQYF	TGCGCCAGCAGCCAAGGACAGGGGGTCAGAGAGACCCAGTACTTC
many	TRBV20-1	-	TRBJ2-1	CSAREGERRSYNEQFF	TGCAGTGCTAGAGAGGGGGAGCGTCGCTCCTACAATGAGCAGTTCTTC
many	TRBV10-3	-	TRBJ2-3	CAIQERASTDTQYF	TGTGCCATCCAGGAGAGGGCCAGCACAGATACGCAGTATTTT
many	TRBV5-1	-	TRBJ2-5	CASSLVPSGKSQETQYF	TGCGCCAGCAGCTTGGTACCTTCAGGGAAGAGCCAAGAGACCCAGTACTTC
-	TRBV18	-	TRBJ2-5	CASSPPPGETQYF	TGTGCCAGCTCACCCCCCCCAGGGGAGACCCAGTACTTC
many	TRBV3-1	-	TRBJ1-1	CASSQAGVNTEAFF	TGTGCCAGCAGCCAAGCGGGTGTGAACACTGAAGCTTTCTTT
many	TRBV12-3/TRBV12-4	TRBD2	TRBJ2-1	CASSPPPGTSGYNEQFF	TGTGCCAGCAGCCCTCCCCCCGGGACTAGCGGCTACAATGAGCAGTTCTTC
few	TRBV7-2	TRBD2	TRBJ2-7	CASSPQREDEQYF	TGTGCCAGCAGCCCCCAGCGGGAAGACGAGCAGTACTTC
many	TRBV12-5	TRBD2	TRBJ2-1	CASEREAYNEQFF	TGTGCTAGTGAACGGGAGGCCTACAATGAGCAGTTCTTC
many	TRBV7-8	-	TRBJ1-1	CASSRGGAGLNTEAFF	TGTGCCAGCAGCCGGGGGGGGGCAGGCCTGAACACTGAAGCTTTCTTT
many	TRBV7-9	-	TRBJ1-4	CASSRAAGSIAEKLFF	TGTGCCAGCAGCCGAGCCGCCGGGTCGATAGCTGAAAAACTGTTTTTT
few	TRBV6-2/TRBV6-3	-	TRBJ2-1	CASSSSPGRTRLEQFF	TGTGCCAGCAGTTCTTCCCCGGGACGCACACGCTTAGAGCAGTTCTTC
many	TRBV18	TRBD2	TRBJ2-1	CASSPPGLAVNEQFF	TGTGCCAGCTCACCACCGGGACTAGCTGTCAATGAGCAGTTCTTC
many	TRBV19	-	TRBJ2-1	CASSRLAASSYNEQFF	TGTGCCAGTAGTAGGTTAGCGGCCAGCTCCTACAATGAGCAGTTCTTC
many	TRBV29-1	TRBD1	TRBJ1-1	CSVETGVGTEAFF	TGCAGCGTCGAGACAGGGGTTGGCACTGAAGCTTTCTTT
many	TRBV9	-	TRBJ2-1	CASSPGAVDEQFF	TGTGCCAGCAGCCCCGGGGCCGTGGATGAGCAGTTCTTC
many	TRBV19	-	TRBJ1-5	CASSITAGNQPQHF	TGTGCCAGTAGTATAACGGCAGGGAATCAGCCCCAGCATTTT
many	TRBV12-3/TRBV12-4	-	TRBJ2-1	CASSFRGPQFF	TGTGCCAGCTCCTTCCGGGGTCCGCAGTTCTTC
few	TRBV29-1	-	TRBJ1-1	CSGQTTEAFF	TGCAGCGGGCAGACCACTGAAGCTTTCTTT
many	TRBV3-1	-	TRBJ2-7	CASSRDLAYEQYF	TGTGCCAGCAGCAGGGACTTGGCCTACGAGCAGTACTTC
-	TRBV3-1	-	TRBJ2-1	CASSPRGLLIFNEQFF	TGTGCCAGCAGCCCGCGGGGACTTCTCATCTTCAATGAGCAGTTCTTC
few	TRBV6-1	-	TRBJ2-2	CASSEAPTGELFF	TGTGCCAGCAGTGAAGCTCCCACCGGGGAGCTGTTTTTT
many	TRBV28	-	TRBJ1-2	CASRQGPFRGYTF	TGTGCCAGCCGGCAGGGACCCTTCCGGGGCTACACCTTC
-	TRBV20-1	-	TRBJ2-7	CSARGGAGRIHEQYF	TGCAGTGCTAGAGGGGGGGCAGGGCGGATTCACGAGCAGTACTTC
-	TRBV4-1	TRBD2	TRBJ2-7	CASSQESQREKYF	TGCGCCAGCAGCCAAGAATCCCAGCGGGAGAAGTACTTC
few	TRBV2	-	TRBJ1-5	CASSETGGGQPQHF	TGTGCCAGCAGTGAGACAGGCGGGGGTCAGCCCCAGCATTTT
-	TRBV3-1	TRBD2	TRBJ2-3	CASSSPGTSGTDTQYF	TGTGCCAGCAGCTCACCCGGGACTAGCGGAACAGATACGCAGTATTTT
many	TRBV7-2	-	TRBJ2-5	CASSSRGRETQYF	TGTGCCAGCAGCTCCAGGGGTCGGGAGACCCAGTACTTC
-	TRBV3-1	-	TRBJ2-3	CASSQLSDTQYF	TGTGCCAGCAGCCAATTGTCAGATACGCAGTATTTT
many	TRBV3-1	-	TRBJ2-7	CASSTQGGEQYF	TGTGCCAGCAGCACCCAAGGGGGGGAGCAGTACTTC
many	TRBV5-1	-	TRBJ2-1	CASSFDGSPFNEQFF	TGCGCCAGCAGCTTCGACGGGTCCCCCTTCAATGAGCAGTTCTTC
-	TRBV12-3/TRBV12-4	-	TRBJ1-5	CASSYGGRQPQHF	TGTGCCAGCAGTTATGGAGGACGTCAGCCCCAGCATTTT
many	TRBV29-1	TRBD1	TRBJ2-1	CSVGGQQKYNEQFF	TGCAGCGTTGGGGGACAGCAGAAGTACAATGAGCAGTTCTTC
few	TRBV7-8	-	TRBJ1-1	CASSLQQEMNTEAFF	TGTGCCAGCAGCTTACAACAGGAGATGAACACTGAAGCTTTCTTT
many	TRBV9	TRBD1	TRBJ2-4	CASSGGTGAKNIQYF	TGTGCCAGCAGCGGCGGGACAGGAGCCAAAAACATTCAGTACTTC
many	TRBV6-2/TRBV6-3	-	TRBJ2-1	CAHSGAGVGNEQFF	TGTGCCCACTCGGGGGCGGGAGTGGGGAATGAGCAGTTCTTC